Listed below are T cell receptor beta chains from one sample, sequenced in a study of T cell responses to AZD1222 COVID-19 vaccine. Measured with immunoSEQ multiplex PCR; TCRdb has only the in-frame clones, and not every one. The sample has 20,000 to 25,000 clones; around 87% are singletons. Material: peripheral blood, obtained 28 days after the second AZD1222 dose. All receptors derive from an adult who received the AZD1222 COVID-19 vaccine. Each CDR3 is given with its conserved first and last residue. D genes are given only for firm matches. Not all rows give a size; the values are once, few, many and, for expanded clones, a class.

abundance	d_gene	len	j_gene	v_gene	CDR3nt	CDR3aa
once	.	16	TRBJ2-4	TRBV19	TGTGCCAGTAGTATCTTAGGACAGGAGGGCAAAAACATTCAGTACTTC	CASSILGQEGKNIQYF
.	TRBD1	14	TRBJ2-1	TRBV18	TGTGCCAGCTCACCGGGACAGGACTACAATGAGCAGTTCTTC	CASSPGQDYNEQFF
.	TRBD2	15	TRBJ2-2	TRBV30	TGTGCCAGCCGTCTAGCGGGAGCCGACACCGGGGAGCTGTTTTTT	CASRLAGADTGELFF
.	.	13	TRBJ2-7	TRBV28	TGTGCCAGTCCCTCCAACAGGGTACCCGAGCAGTACTTC	CASPSNRVPEQYF
.	TRBD2	16	TRBJ2-1	TRBV27	TGTGCCAGCAGCGGGACTAGCGGGAGCTCCTACAATGAGCAGTTCTTC	CASSGTSGSSYNEQFF
few	TRBD1	17	TRBJ2-3	TRBV4-1	TGCGCCAGCAGCCAAGAATGGGGCACGGCAGGGGGAGATACGCAGTATTTT	CASSQEWGTAGGDTQYF
.	.	12	TRBJ2-5	TRBV11-2	TGTGCCAGCAGCAGGATCCAAGAGACCCAGTACTTC	CASSRIQETQYF
.	.	19	TRBJ1-1	TRBV7-8	TGTGCCAGCAGCTTATACCCCCAGGGGACAAGGAGAAGCCAATGGGAAGCTTTCTTT	CASSLYPQGTRRSQWEAFF
once	TRBD2	16	TRBJ2-7	TRBV12-5	TGTGCTAGGTTCCCGACTAGCGGGAGGTGGGGTGACGAGCAGTACTTC	CARFPTSGRWGDEQYF
once	TRBD2	17	TRBJ2-3	TRBV28	TGTGCCAGCAGTAAGGGACTAGCGGGGACACACACAGATACGCAGTATTTT	CASSKGLAGTHTDTQYF
.	.	13	TRBJ2-3	TRBV7-2	TGTGCCAGCAGCGCACGGAGAACAGATACGCAGTATTTT	CASSARRTDTQYF
.	.	14	TRBJ1-3	TRBV5-1	TGCGCCAGCAGCTTATCAGGCTCTGGAAACACCATATATTTT	CASSLSGSGNTIYF
few	TRBD1	14	TRBJ2-1	TRBV29-1	TGCAGCGTTGAGACCGGGACAGGGGGCAATGAGCAGTTCTTC	CSVETGTGGNEQFF
.	TRBD1	15	TRBJ2-7	TRBV6-5	TGTGCCAGCAGTTACTCCGCAGGGGGACCCTACGAGCAGTACTTC	CASSYSAGGPYEQYF
.	.	15	TRBJ2-7	TRBV5-5	TGTGCCAGCAGCTTGTCTCGGGCACTGACCTACGAGCAGTACTTC	CASSLSRALTYEQYF
.	.	11	TRBJ2-1	TRBV24-1	TGTGCCACCGGGGGGCTAGCGGAGCAGTTCTTC	CATGGLAEQFF
.	.	15	TRBJ2-3	TRBV9	TGTGCCAGCAGCGTTGGGGCTCAGAGGGCAGATACGCAGTATTTT	CASSVGAQRADTQYF
.	.	13	TRBJ2-5	TRBV27	TGTGCCAGCAGTTTTTCGGGGACGCAGACCCAGTACTTC	CASSFSGTQTQYF
.	TRBD2	14	TRBJ2-5	TRBV29-1	TGCAGCGCCCACTCGGCTAGCGGGAGTCTGACCCAGTACTTC	CSAHSASGSLTQYF
.	.	13	TRBJ2-7	TRBV28	TGTGCCAGCACCTTCGACGGAGTCTACGAGCAGTACTTC	CASTFDGVYEQYF
.	.	13	TRBJ2-5	TRBV7-7	TGTGCTAGCAGCTTAAGCCACTTTGAGACCCAGTACTTC	CASSLSHFETQYF
.	.	11	TRBJ1-4	TRBV5-6	TGTGCCAGCAGCTTGAGAGAAAAACTGTTTTTT	CASSLREKLFF
.	TRBD2	15	TRBJ2-1	TRBV7-2	TGTGCCAGCAGTGGCTCGGCGGGGGCCTACAATGAGCAGTTCTTC	CASSGSAGAYNEQFF
.	TRBD2	17	TRBJ2-3	TRBV28	TGTGCCAGCAGTTTTATCCAGCGGGATGGGGCCACAGATACGCAGTATTTT	CASSFIQRDGATDTQYF
.	TRBD1	14	TRBJ1-4	TRBV11-2	TGTGCCAGCAGCTTCCAGGGGGCGCGTGAAAAACTGTTTTTT	CASSFQGAREKLFF
.	.	13	TRBJ1-1	TRBV7-3	TGTGCCAGCAGCTTAACGGTGAACACTGAAGCTTTCTTT	CASSLTVNTEAFF
few	.	13	TRBJ1-1	TRBV2	TGTGCCAGCACCCCCTTAGGGCTTTCTGAAGCTTTCTTT	CASTPLGLSEAFF
.	.	15	TRBJ1-2	TRBV19	TGTGCCAGTAGGCAAGTTGACAGAAATAACTATGGCTACACCTTC	CASRQVDRNNYGYTF
.	.	15	TRBJ1-4	TRBV29-1	TGCAGCGTTGAAGAACTCGGGGCGGGGGATGAAAAACTGTTTTTT	CSVEELGAGDEKLFF
.	TRBD1	15	TRBJ1-1	TRBV6-2/TRBV6-3	TGTGCCAGCAGTTACTACGGACAGGGCGCCTTTGAAGCTTTCTTT	CASSYYGQGAFEAFF
.	TRBD2	16	TRBJ2-3	TRBV11-2	TGTGCCAGCAGCACCCGACTAGCCGTGGGGACAGATACGCAGTATTTT	CASSTRLAVGTDTQYF
few	.	16	TRBJ1-2	TRBV14	TGTGCCAGCAGCCAAACCCCAGGGCGAAGGGCCAATGGCTACACCTTC	CASSQTPGRRANGYTF
.	.	14	TRBJ1-1	TRBV30	TGTGCCTGGGTCTCGTCGGGACCTGACACTGAAGCTTTCTTT	CAWVSSGPDTEAFF
.	TRBD2	15	TRBJ2-7	TRBV19	TGTGCCAGTAGTATAGAACCTAGCGGGAGCTACGAGCAGTACTTC	CASSIEPSGSYEQYF
.	TRBD2	14	TRBJ2-7	TRBV5-1	TGCGCCAGCAGCTTACTAGCGGACTCCTACGAGCAGTACTTC	CASSLLADSYEQYF
.	.	15	TRBJ2-7	TRBV3-1/TRBV3-2	TGTGCCAGCAGCCAAGAGGGGTCGAGCTCCTACGAGCAGTACTTC	CASSQEGSSSYEQYF
.	.	15	TRBJ1-4	TRBV5-1	TGCGCCAGCAGACCAAAGACGGGAACTAATGAAAAACTGTTTTTT	CASRPKTGTNEKLFF
once	TRBD1	13	TRBJ2-5	TRBV29-1	TGCAGCGTCCGCCAGGGGGTTGAAGAGACCCAGTACTTC	CSVRQGVEETQYF
.	.	15	TRBJ2-7	TRBV5-1	TGCGCCAGCAGCTTGCCGAAGGACTTGAGCTACGAGCAGTACTTC	CASSLPKDLSYEQYF